A single sample is the source of the 19 T cell receptor beta chains below, sequenced in a study of cytomegalovirus exposure and HLA in healthy donors. 13 Jbeta primers and 60 Vbeta primers were used for the PCR. TCRdb's table, derived via immunoSEQ multiplex PCR, lists solely in-frame clones and lacks some. This repertoire comprises 70,000 to 100,000 clones; its ten largest clones make up about 5.9%. Sample: PBMCs. The receptors originated from a girl between 5 and 17 years old in good health and CMV-seropositive.

The V and J genes are TRBV27 and TRBJ1-6; D may be TRBD1 (5 bases). Trimming took off 3 bases at V and 10 bases at J, with 10 bases between the two ends. The germline CDR1 and CDR2 sequences are MNHEY and SMNVEV (reference sequence). This CDR3 is built from 13 residues. The CDR3 sequence is CASSLQGRSPLHF. For the CDR3, the DNA is TGTGCCAGCAGTTTGCAGGGCCGATCACCCCTCCACTTT.

V usage is TRBV15 and J usage is TRBJ2-5, with TRBD2 as a possible D gene (5 bases). Germline V gene lookup returns CDR1 LNHNV and CDR2 YYDKDF (reference sequence). CDR3 length equals 12 residues. Trimming cost V 1 base and J 5 bases, with 5 bases left between them. CDR3: CATSRGGETQYF. DNA for the CDR3: TGTGCCACCAGCAGAGGAGGGGAGACCCAGTACTTC.

The chain joins TRBV19 to TRBJ1-5; 10 nucleotides line up with TRBD1. The trim removed 5 bases at V and 3 bases at J, leaving 7 bases unmatched. This CDR3 contains 16 residues. The germline CDR1 and CDR2 sequences are LNHDA and SQIVND (reference sequence). CDR3 loop: CASSPWDRGPNQPQHF. DNA of the CDR3: TGTGCCAGTAGTCCCTGGGACAGGGGTCCCAATCAGCCCCAGCATTTT.

The gene calls are TRBV6-5 and TRBJ1-2; a possible D gene is TRBD1 (6 bases). Germline values: CDR1 MNHEY, CDR2 SVGAGI. The CDR3 covers 13 residues. V was clipped by 4 bases and J by 3 bases, with 9 bases between them. The CDR3 DNA sequence: TGTGCCAGCAGTTCCACAGGGTACTATGGCTACACCTTC. Amino acid sequence: CASSSTGYYGYTF.

J is TRBJ1-6 and V is TRBV7-2; weak D call: TRBD1 (5 bases). Trimming removed 1 base from V and 8 bases from J, with 12 bases in between. Germline lookup yields CDR1 SGHTA and CDR2 FQGNSA. This CDR3 region has 15 residues. The DNA of the CDR3 is TGTGCCAGCAGCTTAGGTAGGGGTGGGCATTCACCCCTCCACTTT. The encoded protein is CASSLGRGGHSPLHF.

The chain carries TRBV7-9 and TRBJ1-2; the match to TRBD1 covers 9 bases. Germline V gives CDR1 SEHNR, CDR2 FQNEAQ (reference sequence). With V trimmed by 1 base and J by 4 bases, 4 bases remained unmatched. The CDR3 runs to 15 residues. The CDR3 nucleotides are TGTGCCAGCAGCTTAGTTCTGGACAGGGGCTATGGCTACACCTTC. Translation gives CASSLVLDRGYGYTF.

V usage is TRBV5-1 and J usage is TRBJ1-4, with D tentatively TRBD1 (6 bases). V gave up 3 bases and J gave up 3 bases, with 18 bases separating them. The CDR3 has 17 amino acids. Germline CDR1 reads SGHRS; CDR2 reads YFSETQ. DNA of the CDR3: TGCGCCAGCAGCTCTAACTTTGGACAGCTTGCTAATGAAAAACTGTTTTTT. Protein: CASSSNFGQLANEKLFF.

The V and J genes are TRBV7-9 and TRBJ1-1; TRBD1 matches 8 bases. CDR3 length: 14 amino acids. J gave up 4 bases and V 5 bases, and 6 bases lay outside the gene matches. Germline lookup yields CDR1 SEHNR and CDR2 FQNEAQ (reference sequence). CDR3 sequence (DNA): TGTGCCAGCAGCGTTGGACAGGGCGGCACTGAAGCTTTCTTT. This translates into CASSVGQGGTEAFF.

Comments on this clone: A junction boundary mismatches the germline segment, possibly from a read error. This chain connects TRBV4-3 to TRBJ1-1; tentative D call: TRBD1 (6 bases). The CDR3 covers 17 residues. The germline gives CDR1 LGHNA, CDR2 YSLEER. The CDR3 region is CASSLSILGGGGTEDFF. CDR3 DNA: TGCGCCAGCAGCCTGTCCATACTGGGAGGGGGAGGAACTGAAGATTTCTTT.

The chain uses TRBV11-1 and TRBJ1-1; TRBD1 matches at 7 bases. This CDR3 is built from 13 residues. The germline gives CDR1 SGHAT, CDR2 FQDESV (reference sequence). V lost 1 base, J lost 4 bases, and 0 bases stayed unmatched. The CDR3 loop is CASSLGDSTEAFF. The CDR3 DNA reads TGTGCCAGCAGCTTAGGGGACAGCACTGAAGCTTTCTTT.

The chain recombines TRBV15 with TRBJ1-1, with 8 bases that match TRBD1. The V gene's germline CDR1 is LNHNV and CDR2 YYDKDF (reference sequence). J gave up 1 base and V 5 bases, and 6 bases lay outside the gene matches. This CDR3 region has 15 residues. CDR3 sequence reads: CATSPGGQGNTEAFF. The CDR3 bases are TGTGCCACCAGCCCGGGCGGACAGGGGAACACTGAAGCTTTCTTT.

The genes are TRBV13 and TRBJ2-3, with TRBD2 identical over 10 bases. Trimming at V came to 2 bases and at J to 2 bases, leaving 4 bases not matched to a gene. Looked up from germline, CDR1 is PRHDT and CDR2 is FYEKMQ (reference sequence). The CDR3 runs 16 residues. CDR3 DNA: TGTGCCAGCAGCTTAAGGCTAGCGGGGGACACAGATACGCAGTATTTT. It encodes CASSLRLAGDTDTQYF.

V usage is TRBV5-1 and J usage is TRBJ2-7; D perhaps matches TRBD2 (6 bases). CDR1 and CDR2 (germline): SGHRS, YFSETQ. V gave up 0 bases and J gave up 5 bases, with 9 bases separating them. The CDR3 contains 13 residues. The CDR3, as DNA: TGCGCCAGCAGCTTGGGTCCGGGGGACGAGCAGTACGTC. Protein product: CASSLGPGDEQYV.

The rearrangement uses TRBV2 and TRBJ2-2, with D tentatively TRBD1 (5 bases). The V gene lost 6 bases and the J gene lost 0 bases, with 17 bases spanning the gap. The CDR3 runs 17 residues. CDR1 is SNHLY and CDR2 is FYNNEI in the germline V gene. CDR3 protein: CASRDKLTAANTGELFF. CDR3 in DNA: TGTGCCAGCAGGGATAAGTTGACAGCTGCGAACACCGGGGAGCTGTTTTTT. The variable domain in full, with the rest retrieved from reference TRBV2 and TRBJ2-2, is EPEVTQTPSHQVTQMGQEVILRCVPISNHLYFYWYRQILGQKVEFLVSFYNNEISEKSEIFDDQFSVERPDGSNFTLKIRSTKLEDSAMYFCASRDKLTAANTGELFFGEGSRLTVL.

The chain couples TRBV4-3 to TRBJ2-1; D may be TRBD2 (7 bases). Germline loops: CDR1 LGHNA, CDR2 YSLEER. Trimming took off 0 bases at V and 9 bases at J, with 24 bases between the two ends. CDR3 length: 18 residues. The CDR3, as DNA: TGCGCCAGCAGCCAAGACCGGTCCCTAGCGATGGGAGGGGGTGAGCAGTTCTTC. Translation: CASSQDRSLAMGGGEQFF.

V usage is TRBV18 and J usage is TRBJ2-7; possibly TRBD1 for D (5 bases). From germline, CDR1 is KGHSH and CDR2 LQKENI. The germline V and J ends were trimmed by 1 base and 5 bases, with 6 bases remaining between them. This CDR3 is 12 amino acids long. The CDR3, as DNA: TGTGCCAGCTCACCACTAGGGGACGAGCAGTACTTC. Protein product: CASSPLGDEQYF.

The chain carries TRBV7-9 and TRBJ2-1, with D unresolved. The CDR3 covers 15 residues. V gave up 4 bases and J gave up 6 bases, with 16 bases separating them. The germline gives CDR1 SEHNR, CDR2 FQNEAQ (reference sequence). The chain's CDR3 is CASSYLDLGGNEQFF. CDR3 nucleotide sequence: TGTGCCAGCAGCTACCTAGACCTAGGCGGCAATGAGCAGTTCTTC.

The chain uses TRBV28 and TRBJ2-1, with TRBD2 as a possible D gene (7 bases). V was shortened by 6 bases and J by 1 base, with 16 bases between the two germline ends. The CDR3 totals 16 residues. CDR1 is MDHEN and CDR2 is SYDVKM in the germline V gene. The CDR3 DNA sequence: TGTGCCAGCAGAATTCCGGGGGGCGCGTCCTACAATGAGCAGTTCTTC. Amino acid sequence: CASRIPGGASYNEQFF.

The chain has TRBV7-7 and TRBJ2-5; D gene unclear. Germline V gives CDR1 SSHAT, CDR2 FNYEAQ (reference sequence). Trimming removed 1 base from V and 2 bases from J, with 8 bases in between. This CDR3 has 14 residues. CDR3 sequence reads: CASSLVYRQETQYF. CDR3 coding DNA: TGTGCCAGCAGCTTAGTGTACAGACAAGAGACCCAGTACTTC. Drawing the rest from reference TRBV7-7 and TRBJ2-5, the complete variable domain is GAGVSQSPRYKVTKRGQDVTLRCDPISSHATLYWYQQALGQGPEFLTYFNYEAQPDKSGLPSDRFSAERPEGSISTLTIQRTEQRDSAMYRCASSLVYRQETQYFGPGTRLLVL.